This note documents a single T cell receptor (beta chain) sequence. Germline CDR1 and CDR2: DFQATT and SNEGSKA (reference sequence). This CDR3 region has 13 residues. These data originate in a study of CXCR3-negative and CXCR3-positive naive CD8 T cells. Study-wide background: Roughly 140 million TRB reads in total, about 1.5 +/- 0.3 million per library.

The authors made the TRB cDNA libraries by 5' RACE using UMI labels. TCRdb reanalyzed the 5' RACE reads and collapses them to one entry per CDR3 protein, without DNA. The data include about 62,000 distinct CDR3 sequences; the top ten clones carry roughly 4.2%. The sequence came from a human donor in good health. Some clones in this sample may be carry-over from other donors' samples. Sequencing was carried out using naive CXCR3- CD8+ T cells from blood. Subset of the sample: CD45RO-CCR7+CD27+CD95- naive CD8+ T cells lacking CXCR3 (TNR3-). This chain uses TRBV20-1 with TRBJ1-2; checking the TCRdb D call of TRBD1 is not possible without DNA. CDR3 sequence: CSARDSGETGYTF.